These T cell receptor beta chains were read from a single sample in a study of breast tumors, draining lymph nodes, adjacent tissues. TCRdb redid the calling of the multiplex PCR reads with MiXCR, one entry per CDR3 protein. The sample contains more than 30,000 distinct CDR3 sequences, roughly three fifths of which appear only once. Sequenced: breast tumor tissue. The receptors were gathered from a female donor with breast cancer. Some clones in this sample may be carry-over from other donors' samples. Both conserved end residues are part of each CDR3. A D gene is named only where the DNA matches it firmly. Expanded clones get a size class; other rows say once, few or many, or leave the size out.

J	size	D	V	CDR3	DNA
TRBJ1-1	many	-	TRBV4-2	CASSQDVSQWNTEAFF	TGTGCCAGCAGCCAAGATGTAAGCCAGTGGAACACTGAAGCTTTCTTT
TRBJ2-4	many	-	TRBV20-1	CSARASVIQSF	TGCAGTGCTAGAGCTAGCGTCATTCAGTCCTTC
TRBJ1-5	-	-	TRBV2	CASSSNEQPQHF	TGTGCCAGCAGTTCAAATGAACAGCCCCAGCATTTT
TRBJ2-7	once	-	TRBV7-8	CASSSYSSYEQYF	TGTGCCAGCAGCTCCTACAGCTCCTACGAGCAGTACTTC
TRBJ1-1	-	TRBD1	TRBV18	CAGSPGTGALSTEAFF	TGTGCCGGCTCACCAGGGACAGGGGCCCTGAGTACTGAAGCTTTCTTT
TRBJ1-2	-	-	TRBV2	CASSPTPTFGYTF	TGTGCCAGCAGCCCCACTCCGACATTTGGCTACACCTTC
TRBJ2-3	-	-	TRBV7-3	CASSFRGSSTDTQYF	TGTGCCAGCAGCTTCCGGGGGAGCAGCACAGATACGCAGTATTTT
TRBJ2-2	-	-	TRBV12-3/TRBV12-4	CASADSSNTGELFF	TGTGCCAGCGCGGACAGTTCGAACACCGGGGAGCTGTTTTTT
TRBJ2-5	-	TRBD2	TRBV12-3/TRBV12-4	CASSSGGAGETQYF	TGTGCCAGCAGCTCCGGGGGGGCTGGAGAGACCCAGTACTTC
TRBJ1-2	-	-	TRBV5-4	CASSLAERLGGYTF	TGTGCCAGCAGCTTGGCCGAGAGGCTCGGGGGCTACACCTTC
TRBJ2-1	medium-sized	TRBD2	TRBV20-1	CSASGLARSYNEQFF	TGCAGTGCTTCGGGACTAGCGCGTTCCTACAATGAGCAGTTCTTC
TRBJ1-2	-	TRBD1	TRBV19	CASTPDRAHNYGYTF	TGTGCCAGTACCCCGGACAGGGCCCATAACTATGGCTACACCTTC